Listed below are T cell receptor beta chains from one sample, sequenced in a study of OX40 agonist ivuxolimab in advanced cancers. Sequencing used immunoSEQ multiplex PCR; TCRdb keeps in-frame clones, though not all of them. Among 75,000 to 95,000 clones, approximately 89% were seen once, and the ten largest hold 0.2% to 0.25%. Material: CD4+ or CD8+ T cells sorted from blood, obtained in a trial of the OX40 agonist ivuxolimab. These receptors were obtained from an adult with an advanced solid tumor such as melanoma, head and neck, liver or kidney cancer. Each CDR3 is given with its conserved first and last residue. A D gene is named only where the DNA matches it firmly. Clone sizes are given selectively: once, few, many, or a class where the clone is expanded.

J: TRBJ2-2; length: 15; V: TRBV9; D: TRBD1; size: -; CDR3: CASSLRTGSAGELFF; DNA: TGTGCCAGCAGCCTTAGGACAGGGTCGGCCGGGGAGCTGTTTTTT
J: TRBJ2-1; length: 17; V: TRBV19; D: -; size: -; CDR3: CASSIIWLGQNYNEQFF; DNA: TGTGCCAGTAGTATTATCTGGTTAGGGCAGAACTACAATGAGCAGTTCTTC
J: TRBJ2-1; length: 13; V: TRBV7-3; D: -; size: -; CDR3: CASSLYKENEQFF; DNA: TGTGCCAGCAGCTTATATAAAGAGAATGAGCAGTTCTTC
J: TRBJ1-4; length: 14; V: TRBV6-1; D: -; size: once; CDR3: CASSEVGQNEKLFF; DNA: TGTGCCAGCAGTGAAGTGGGACAAAATGAAAAACTGTTTTTT
J: TRBJ2-1; length: 14; V: TRBV4-2; D: -; size: -; CDR3: CASSQDLGLNEQFF; DNA: TGTGCCAGCAGCCAAGATTTGGGGTTAAATGAGCAGTTCTTC
J: TRBJ2-2; length: 15; V: TRBV28; D: TRBD1; size: -; CDR3: CASSSGTGDPGELFF; DNA: TGTGCCAGCAGTTCCGGGACAGGGGATCCCGGGGAGCTGTTTTTT
J: TRBJ2-3; length: 15; V: TRBV7-9; D: -; size: -; CDR3: CASSLTGLSTDTQYF; DNA: TGTGCCAGCAGCCTAACGGGACTCAGCACAGATACGCAGTATTTT
J: TRBJ1-1; length: 13; V: TRBV4-2; D: -; size: -; CDR3: CASSQGPVTEAFF; DNA: TGTGCCAGCAGCCAAGGACCCGTCACTGAAGCTTTCTTT
J: TRBJ1-6; length: 14; V: TRBV4-2; D: TRBD1; size: few; CDR3: CASSRGGGNSPLHF; DNA: TGTGCCAGCAGCCGGGGAGGGGGCAATTCACCCCTCCACTTT
J: TRBJ2-3; length: 16; V: TRBV6-4; D: TRBD2; size: -; CDR3: CASSDSGLAGGDTQYF; DNA: TGTGCCAGCAGTGACTCGGGACTAGCGGGAGGGGATACGCAGTATTTT
J: TRBJ2-1; length: 17; V: TRBV27; D: -; size: -; CDR3: CASSLEGARVPYNEQFF; DNA: TGTGCCAGCAGTTTAGAGGGCGCCAGGGTCCCCTACAATGAGCAGTTCTTC
J: TRBJ2-1; length: 14; V: TRBV5-1; D: TRBD1; size: -; CDR3: CASSIRDSYNEQFF; DNA: TGCGCCAGCAGCATCCGGGACAGTTACAATGAGCAGTTCTTC
J: TRBJ1-2; length: 16; V: TRBV6-1; D: -; size: -; CDR3: CASSEGPLTATYGYTF; DNA: TGTGCCAGCAGTGAAGGACCTCTGACAGCGACCTATGGCTACACCTTC
J: TRBJ1-1; length: 16; V: TRBV7-8; D: -; size: -; CDR3: CASSLGSSPQNTEAFF; DNA: TGTGCCAGCAGCTTAGGGTCCTCCCCACAGAACACTGAAGCTTTCTTT